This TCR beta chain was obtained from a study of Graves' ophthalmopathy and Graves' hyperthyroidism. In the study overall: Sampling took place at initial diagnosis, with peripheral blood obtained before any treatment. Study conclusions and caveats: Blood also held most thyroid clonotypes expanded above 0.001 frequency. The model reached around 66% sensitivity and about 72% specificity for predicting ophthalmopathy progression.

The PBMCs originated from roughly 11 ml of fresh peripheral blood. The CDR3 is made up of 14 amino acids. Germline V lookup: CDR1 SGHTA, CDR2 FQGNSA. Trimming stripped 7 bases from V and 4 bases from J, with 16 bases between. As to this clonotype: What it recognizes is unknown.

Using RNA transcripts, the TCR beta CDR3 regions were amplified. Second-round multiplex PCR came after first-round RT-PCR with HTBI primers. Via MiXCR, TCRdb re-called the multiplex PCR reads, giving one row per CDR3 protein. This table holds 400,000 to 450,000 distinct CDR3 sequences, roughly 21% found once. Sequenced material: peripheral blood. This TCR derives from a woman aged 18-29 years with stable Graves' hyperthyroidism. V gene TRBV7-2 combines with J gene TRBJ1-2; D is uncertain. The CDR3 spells CASTLVTAVYGYTF. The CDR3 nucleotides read TGTGCCAGCACCTTGGTGACGGCGGTCTATGGCTACACCTTC. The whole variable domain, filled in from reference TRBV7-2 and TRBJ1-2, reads GAGVSQSPSNKVTEKGKDVELRCDPISGHTALYWYRQSLGQGLEFLIYFQGNSAPDKSGLPSDRFSAERTGGSVSTLTIQRTQQEDSAVYLCASTLVTAVYGYTFGSGTRLTVV.